This TCR beta chain appears in the sequencing data of a study of neoadjuvant anti-PD-1 for oral cavity cancer. Study overall: Most patients had three to four biweekly doses of 3 mg/kg nivolumab before resection. Study outcomes and limitations: Post-nivolumab, blood T cell clonality was significantly elevated in non-responders.

Trimming removed 2 bases from V and 0 bases from J, with 2 bases in between. The CDR3 spans 13 residues. CDR1 and CDR2 from the germline V gene are MRHNA and SNTAGT. These oral cavity squamous cell carcinomas were HPV-negative and locally advanced. Six replicates per PBMC sample, mostly from around 460 ng of genomic DNA. The method was immunoSEQ multiplex PCR; TCRdb's version includes in-frame clones alone and lacks a portion of them. The sample lists roughly 14,000 clones, about 63% occurring once. Of note for this clone: Its antigen is currently unknown.

V is TRBV6-4 and J is TRBJ2-1; D ambiguous. The sample in question was PBMCs, obtained before nivolumab (anti-PD-1) treatment. The TCR sequence derives from a person aged 35 to 85 with oral cavity squamous cell carcinoma. The CDR3 bases are TGTGCCAGCAGTGACGACTCCTACAATGAGCAGTTCTTC. Its translation: CASSDDSYNEQFF.